This passage covers 3 T cell receptor beta chains from one sample sequenced in a study of T cell responses to AZD1222 COVID-19 vaccine. Sequencing was performed with immunoSEQ multiplex PCR; in TCRdb, only in-frame clones are kept and a portion is missing. Of some 140,000 clones listed, around 90% are singletons. The sequencing here drew on peripheral blood, taken on day 0 of AZD1222 vaccination. The receptors originated from an adult in good health.

The chain links TRBV5-6 to TRBJ1-5, with D possibly being TRBD1 (6 bases). V shed 5 bases and J shed 3 bases, with 21 bases lying between them. Germline V gene lookup returns CDR1 SGHDT and CDR2 YYEEEE. This CDR3 has 17 residues. CDR3 in DNA: TGTGCCAGCAGTTTAGGGATTAGTACAGGGTTCAATCAGCCCCAGCATTTT. Translated, it gives CASSLGISTGFNQPQHF.

V gene TRBV12-5 combines with J gene TRBJ2-7, with a weak D call TRBD2 (5 bases). From germline, CDR1 is LGHNT and CDR2 FRNRAP. The CDR3 consists of 16 residues. With 2 bases removed from V and 2 bases from J, the gap between germline ends came to 16 bases. The CDR3 is CASGLSPGSGTYEQYF. CDR3 in DNA: TGTGCTAGTGGTTTGTCACCCGGGTCGGGGACCTACGAGCAGTACTTC.

The CDR3, as DNA: TGTGCCAGCAGACCTACAGGGACCGCCAAAAACATTCAGTACTTC. It encodes CASRPTGTAKNIQYF. This rearrangement joins TRBV27 to TRBJ2-4; possible D gene TRBD1, 6 bases. The CDR3 covers 15 residues. Germline-derived CDR1 and CDR2 are MNHEY and SMNVEV (reference sequence). Deletions cut 6 bases from V and 1 base from J, with 13 bases between.